The 21 T cell receptor beta chains below all came from one sample that was sequenced in a study of molecular identifiers for immune sequencing clone quantification. TCRdb ran MiXCR on the PCR reads and lists one entry per CDR3 protein. The sample lists some 100,000 distinct CDR3 sequences, under 40% occurring once. Material for sequencing was naive CD8+ T cells from blood, with Jurkat cell RNA spiked in. Subset specified: FACS-sorted CD8+CD4-CCR7+CD45RA+ naive T cells. These receptors originate from a human donor in good health. Some libraries in this study had Jurkat cell RNA spiked in.

About this clonotype: The junction shows a germline mismatch at one end, possibly a read error. The chain uses TRBV20-1 and TRBJ2-2; D perhaps matches TRBD2 (5 bases). The CDR3 is 13 residues long. Per germline, CDR1 DFQATT and CDR2 SNEGSKA (reference sequence). The CDR3 here is CSASRGYTGELIF. The CDR3 bases are TGCAGTGCTAGCAGAGGGTACACCGGGGAGCTGATTTTT.

As concerns this clonotype: This may stem from a read error, because a much larger clone lies one nucleotide away. This chain connects TRBV9 to TRBJ2-2, with 9 bases fitting TRBD2. V dropped 0 bases and J dropped 4; count of bases not matched to a gene: 4. The CDR3 length is 16 residues. Germline V gives CDR1 SGDLS, CDR2 YYNGEE. The CDR3 DNA sequence: TGTGCCAGCAGCGTAGGACTAGCGGTTCTCACCGGGGAGCTGTTTTTT. Translated: CASSVGLAVLTGELFF.

This clonotype was found a few times. The chain has TRBV28 and TRBJ2-7; D remains ambiguous. Trimming took 2 bases from V and 4 from J, leaving 6 bases between them. The CDR3 consists of 12 residues. CDR1 is MDHEN and CDR2 is SYDVKM in the germline V gene. The CDR3, as DNA: TGTGCCAGCAGTTTAAACGGATACGAGCAGTACTTC. It yields the protein CASSLNGYEQYF. Full variable domain (missing parts from reference TRBV28 and TRBJ2-7): DVKVTQSSRYLVKRTGEKVFLECVQDMDHENMFWYRQDPGLGLRLIYFSYDVKMKEKGDIPEGYSVSREKKERFSLILESASTNQTSMYLCASSLNGYEQYFGPGTRLTVT.

This clonotype was observed a handful of times. The chain carries TRBV5-1 and TRBJ2-7, with TRBD2 identical over 7 bases. V lost 3 bases, J lost 0 bases, and 3 bases stayed unmatched. Germline V gene lookup returns CDR1 SGHRS and CDR2 YFSETQ. The CDR3 spans 14 residues. Here the CDR3 reads CASSSSGISYEQYF. The CDR3 DNA sequence: TGCGCCAGCAGCTCGAGCGGGATCTCCTACGAGCAGTACTTC.

Points on this clonotype: In this CDR3 the conserved last residue, phenylalanine or tryptophan, is missing, so a read error is likely. V is TRBV4-3 and J is TRBJ1-1, with D uncertain. This CDR3 spans 15 amino acids. V was trimmed by 1 base and J by 1 base, leaving 10 bases between them. Per the germline V gene, CDR1 is LGHNA and CDR2 is YSLEER. CDR3 in amino acids: CASSQGLQPNTEAFI. The CDR3 DNA is TGCGCCAGCAGCCAAGGACTTCAGCCGAACACTGAAGCTTTCATT.

The gene calls are TRBV5-6 and TRBJ2-1, with 11 bases matching TRBD2. The V and J ends lost 3 bases and 8 bases, in that order; junction bases with no gene match: 10. The CDR3 spans 16 residues. The germline CDR1 and CDR2 sequences are SGHDT and YYEEEE. In nucleotides, the CDR3 is TGTGCCAGCAGCTGGGAGACTAGCGGGAAGCAACATGAGCAGTTCTTC. Its protein product is CASSWETSGKQHEQFF.

Many counts were recorded for this clonotype. The rearrangement joins TRBV5-6 to TRBJ2-3; D is undetermined. Trimming took 0 bases from V and 4 from J, leaving 3 bases between them. The CDR3 is made up of 12 amino acids. Per the germline V gene, CDR1 is SGHDT and CDR2 is YYEEEE. The CDR3 DNA sequence: TGTGCCAGCAGCTTGGTCCCAGATACGCAGTATTTT. Residues: CASSLVPDTQYF.

The chain employs TRBV9 and TRBJ1-6; D not resolved. In germline, CDR1 is SGDLS, CDR2 YYNGEE. Trimming took off 3 bases at V and 11 bases at J, with 18 bases between the two ends. This CDR3 spans 15 amino acids. The CDR3 protein is CASSAVDGADTPLHF. The CDR3 DNA follows: TGTGCCAGCAGCGCGGTAGACGGAGCGGATACACCCCTCCACTTT.

This clonotype has ten or more counts. The chain recombines TRBV28 with TRBJ2-7, with TRBD1 identical over 7 bases. The J segment lost 7 bases and the V segment lost 8 bases, leaving 17 bases of the junction unmatched. Germline lookup yields CDR1 MDHEN and CDR2 SYDVKM. The CDR3 length is 15 residues. The CDR3 coding sequence is TGTGCCAGCGTCGGGGACCGGACAGGCCCTAGTGAGCAGTACTTC. Its translation is CASVGDRTGPSEQYF.

This clonotype was counted at least ten times. V usage is TRBV6-2 or TRBV6-3 and J usage is TRBJ1-5; 10 bases line up with TRBD1. With V trimmed by 2 bases and J by 7 bases, 5 bases remained unmatched. Germline values: CDR1 MNHEY, CDR2 SVGEGT. The CDR3 runs to 15 residues. This CDR3 reads CASSYPRTGGQPQHF. The CDR3, as DNA: TGTGCCAGCAGTTACCCCCGGACAGGGGGGCAGCCCCAGCATTTT.

To note about this clonotype: At one boundary the junction diverges from the germline segment, which might be a read error. V is TRBV27 and J is TRBJ2-7, with a possible D match to TRBD1 (6 bases). CDR3 length: 15 amino acids. Germline loops: CDR1 MNHEY, CDR2 SMNVEV (reference sequence). DNA of the CDR3: TGTGCCAGCAGTTTATGGGCAGGGGACCCTAACGAGCAGTGCTTC. Translation: CASSLWAGDPNEQCF.

Ten or more counts support this clonotype. The J gene is TRBJ2-3, the V gene TRBV20-1, with 11 bases lining up with TRBD2. Germline trimming cut 1 base from V and 5 bases from J; bases unmatched to any gene: 5. This CDR3 has 15 amino acids. Germline V gene data show CDR1 as DFQATT and CDR2 as SNEGSKA (reference sequence). The CDR3 DNA reads TGCAGTGCTAGAGTGTTAGGACTAGCGGGAGATACGCAGTATTTT. Translating gives CSARVLGLAGDTQYF.

The chain employs TRBV29-1 and TRBJ2-2; 10 bases match TRBD2. This CDR3 comprises 16 residues. V shed 4 bases and J 4 bases; nucleotides not matched to a gene: 9. Germline lookup yields CDR1 SQVTM and CDR2 ANQGSEA. The CDR3 DNA reads as TGCAGCGTTGGGTTGGCTAGCGGGAGTGGCACCGGGGAGCTGTTTTTT. It translates to CSVGLASGSGTGELFF.

CDR3: CASSPGTEQETQYF. For the CDR3, the DNA is TGTGCCAGCAGTCCAGGGACAGAACAAGAGACCCAGTACTTC. The chain recombines TRBV27 with TRBJ2-5, with TRBD1 matching over 7 bases. V lost 5 bases and J lost 2; bases outside the gene matches: 5. The length of the CDR3 is 14 residues. CDR1 is MNHEY and CDR2 is SMNVEV in the germline V gene (reference sequence).

This clonotype was seen only a few times. V is TRBV7-3 and J is TRBJ2-1, with 9 bases identical to TRBD2. Germline CDR1 SGHTA, CDR2 FQGTGA. This CDR3 contains 15 residues. Trimming removed 5 bases from V and 9 bases from J; junction bases left unmatched: 11. The CDR3 bases are TGTGCCAGCAGCATGATTAGCGGGAGTCTTAGTGAGCAGTTCTTC. Translating it yields CASSMISGSLSEQFF.

This clonotype came up a few times. The chain has TRBV6-6 and TRBJ2-5; D is undetermined. Trimming shortened V by 2 bases and J by 5 bases, and 18 bases separated the two germline ends. Germline lookup yields CDR1 MNHNY and CDR2 SVGAGI (reference sequence). This CDR3 is 16 amino acids long. In nucleotides, the CDR3 is TGTGCCAGCAGTTACAACGCTCTGGTTGTCTCGGAGACCCAGTACTTC. It translates to CASSYNALVVSETQYF.

The chain joins TRBV4-3 to TRBJ2-4; D is unresolved. CDR1 LGHNA and CDR2 YSLEER come from the germline V gene. The germline V and J ends were trimmed by 5 bases and 0 bases, with 14 bases remaining between them. This CDR3 is built from 16 residues. The CDR3 DNA reads as TGCGCCAGCAGCACTCAGGACCCTCGAGCCAAAAACATTCAGTACTTC. This gives the protein CASSTQDPRAKNIQYF.

This clonotype was found a few times. J is TRBJ2-7 and V is TRBV6-6, with no clear D. Germline CDR1 is MNHNY and CDR2 is SVGAGI (reference sequence). Trimming pared 2 bases from V and 10 bases from J, leaving 9 bases between. The CDR3 is made up of 11 amino acids. The DNA of the CDR3 is TGTGCCAGCAGTTACGGGTCCCGTCAGTACTTC. As protein: CASSYGSRQYF.

Concerning this clonotype itself: One end of the junction does not line up with germline, which may come from a read error. The genes are TRBV2 and TRBJ2-1, with 8 positions matching TRBD1. From germline, CDR1 is SNHLY and CDR2 FYNNEI. CDR3 size: 16 residues. CDR3 amino acids: CASREGTGSSYNELFF. DNA for the CDR3: TGTGCCAGCAGAGAAGGGACAGGAAGCTCCTACAATGAGCTGTTCTTC.

This clonotype was recorded many times. The V and J genes are TRBV13 and TRBJ2-3, with D perhaps TRBD2 (5 bases). The CDR3 runs 15 residues. Germline assignment: CDR1 PRHDT and CDR2 FYEKMQ (reference sequence). The V and J ends lost 2 bases and 3 bases respectively, with 12 bases between them. CDR3 protein: CASSLRSSGTDTQYF. CDR3 sequence (DNA): TGTGCCAGCAGCTTACGTTCGAGCGGTACAGATACGCAGTATTTT.

The chain has TRBV9 and TRBJ1-3, with 7 nucleotides matching TRBD1. Trimming removed 2 bases from V and 5 bases from J; junction bases left unmatched: 13. Germline V lookup: CDR1 SGDLS, CDR2 YYNGEE. This CDR3 has 17 residues. CDR3: CASSVQLTGTDRNTIYF. The CDR3, as DNA: TGTGCCAGCAGCGTCCAACTCACCGGGACAGATAGAAACACCATATATTTT. Complete variable domain (other parts from reference TRBV9 and TRBJ1-3): DSGVTQTPKHLITATGQRVTLRCSPRSGDLSVYWYQQSLDQGLQFLIQYYNGEERAKGNILERFSAQQFPDLHSELNLSSLELGDSALYFCASSVQLTGTDRNTIYFGEGSWLTVV.